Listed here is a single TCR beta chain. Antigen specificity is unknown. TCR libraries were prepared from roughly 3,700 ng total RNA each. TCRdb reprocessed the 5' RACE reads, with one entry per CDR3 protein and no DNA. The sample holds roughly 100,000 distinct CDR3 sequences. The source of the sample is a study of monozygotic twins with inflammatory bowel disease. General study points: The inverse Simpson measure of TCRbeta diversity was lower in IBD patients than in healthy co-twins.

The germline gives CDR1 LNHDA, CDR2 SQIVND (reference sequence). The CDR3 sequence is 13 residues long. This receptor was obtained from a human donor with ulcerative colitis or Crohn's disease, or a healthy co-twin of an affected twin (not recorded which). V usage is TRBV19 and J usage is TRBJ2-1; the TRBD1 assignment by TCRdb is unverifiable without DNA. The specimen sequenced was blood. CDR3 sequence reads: CASSIVGGYEQFF.